This T cell receptor beta chain was captured by sequencing in a study of blood T cell repertoires in COVID-19. Germline-derived CDR1 and CDR2 are LNHDA and SQIVND (reference sequence). V gave up 7 bases and J gave up 6 bases; unmatched junction bases: 10. The CDR3 has 14 amino acids. Original processing methods: From reference gene primer amplification, estimates of nucleated cell counts were derived. Clones were read by immunoSEQ multiplex PCR, and TCRdb kept only the in-frame ones, dropping some. For V, J and clone size, that table is used; D and trimming come from the DNA. The table records about 210,000 clones, approximately 80% of them present only once.

The sequencing sample was made of PBMCs or T cells enriched from blood (not recorded which). The chain combines TRBV19 with TRBJ2-7; 9 nucleotides agree with TRBD1. This receptor was obtained from a woman aged 45 to 65 with acute COVID-19. The CDR3 DNA reads as TGTGCCAGTATGGGGCCGGGACAGGGAGGCGAGCAGTACTTC. Translation: CASMGPGQGGEQYF.